The 6 T cell receptor beta chains below were found in one sample sequenced in a study of blood T cell repertoires in COVID-19. Generated by immunoSEQ multiplex PCR, the TCRdb table keeps only in-frame clones and is missing some. The sample lists 270,000 or so clones, about four fifths occurring once. Sequenced material: peripheral blood. These receptors came from a woman between 18 and 30 years old with acute or convalescent COVID-19.

The J gene is TRBJ2-7, the V gene TRBV2, with TRBD2 matching 10 bases. The length of the CDR3 is 15 residues. Germline V lookup: CDR1 SNHLY, CDR2 FYNNEI. V lost 8 bases, J lost 5 bases, and 12 bases stayed unmatched. The CDR3 nucleotides read TGTGCCAGCCTACAGATAGCGGGAGGACCTCACGAGCAGTACTTC. This encodes CASLQIAGGPHEQYF. The complete variable domain, with remaining parts taken from reference TRBV2 and TRBJ2-7, reads EPEVTQTPSHQVTQMGQEVILRCVPISNHLYFYWYRQILGQKVEFLVSFYNNEISEKSEIFDDQFSVERPDGSNFTLKIRSTKLEDSAMYFCASLQIAGGPHEQYFGPGTRLTVT.

The chain recombines TRBV5-1 with TRBJ1-4; D ambiguous. This CDR3 is 14 amino acids long. Germline CDR1 reads SGHRS; CDR2 reads YFSETQ. The V end lost 1 base, the J end lost 1 base, and 5 bases lay between the germline ends. Here the CDR3 reads CASSLTVTNEKLFF. The CDR3 DNA reads as TGCGCCAGCAGCTTGACGGTAACTAATGAAAAACTGTTTTTT. Full variable domain (rest looked up from reference TRBV5-1 and TRBJ1-4): KAGVTQTPRYLIKTRGQQVTLSCSPISGHRSVSWYQQTPGQGLQFLFEYFSETQRNKGNFPGRFSGRQFSNSRSEMNVSTLELGDSALYLCASSLTVTNEKLFFGSGTQLSVL.

The chain is built from TRBV2 and TRBJ1-6; TRBD1 is a possible D gene (5 bases). The CDR3 runs 14 residues. V lost 6 bases, J lost 7 bases, and 13 bases lay in between. The germline V gene has CDR1 SNHLY and CDR2 FYNNEI. CDR3 amino acids: CASRARGGNSPLHF. In nucleotides, the CDR3 is TGTGCCAGCAGGGCCCGGGGGGGGAATTCACCCCTCCACTTT.

J is TRBJ2-1 and V is TRBV5-1; 11 positions match TRBD2. With 3 bases clipped from V and 6 bases from J, the junction kept 11 bases outside the gene matches. Germline V CDR1 and CDR2: SGHRS, YFSETQ. The CDR3 spans 17 residues. Here the CDR3 reads CASSWDPLAGVLNEQFF. In nucleotides, the CDR3 is TGCGCCAGCAGCTGGGACCCACTAGCGGGAGTCCTCAATGAGCAGTTCTTC.

This chain joins TRBV19 and TRBJ2-7, with a tentative D call TRBD1 (6 bases). Trimming stripped 4 bases from V and 6 bases from J, with 10 bases between. The CDR3 is 12 amino acids. Germline V gene lookup returns CDR1 LNHDA and CDR2 SQIVND (reference sequence). CDR3 loop: CASSTGALEQYF. Written as DNA, the CDR3 is TGTGCCAGTAGTACAGGGGCTCTCGAGCAGTACTTC.

The chain couples TRBV7-3 to TRBJ1-1, with D tentatively TRBD1 (5 bases). CDR3 length: 19 amino acids. V gave up 2 bases and J gave up 0 bases, with 22 bases separating them. Looked up from germline, CDR1 is SGHTA and CDR2 is FQGTGA. CDR3 protein: CASSLGRLSGRTMNTEAFF. The CDR3 DNA reads TGTGCCAGCAGCTTAGGCCGGTTGTCAGGGCGGACGATGAACACTGAAGCTTTCTTT. Variable domain in full (rest from reference TRBV7-3 and TRBJ1-1): GAGVSQTPSNKVTEKGKYVELRCDPISGHTALYWYRQSLGQGPEFLIYFQGTGAADDSGLPNDRFFAVRPEGSVSTLKIQRTERGDSAVYLCASSLGRLSGRTMNTEAFFGQGTRLTVV.